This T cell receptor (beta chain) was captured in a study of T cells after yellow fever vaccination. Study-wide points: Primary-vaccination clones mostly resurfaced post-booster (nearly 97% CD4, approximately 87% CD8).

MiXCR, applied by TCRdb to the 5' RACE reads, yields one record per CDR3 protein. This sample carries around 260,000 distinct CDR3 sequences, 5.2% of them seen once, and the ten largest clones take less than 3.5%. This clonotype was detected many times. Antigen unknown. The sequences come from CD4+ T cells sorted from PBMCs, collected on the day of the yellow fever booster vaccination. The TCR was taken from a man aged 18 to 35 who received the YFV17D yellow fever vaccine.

This chain's CDR3 is CASSPGQGAQPQHF. CDR3 nucleotides: TGTGCCAGCAGTCCTGGACAGGGCGCCCAGCCCCAGCATTTT. This chain uses TRBV12-3 or TRBV12-4 with TRBJ1-5; 8 bases match TRBD1. The CDR3 has 14 amino acids. The trim removed 5 bases at V and 7 bases at J, leaving 7 bases unmatched.